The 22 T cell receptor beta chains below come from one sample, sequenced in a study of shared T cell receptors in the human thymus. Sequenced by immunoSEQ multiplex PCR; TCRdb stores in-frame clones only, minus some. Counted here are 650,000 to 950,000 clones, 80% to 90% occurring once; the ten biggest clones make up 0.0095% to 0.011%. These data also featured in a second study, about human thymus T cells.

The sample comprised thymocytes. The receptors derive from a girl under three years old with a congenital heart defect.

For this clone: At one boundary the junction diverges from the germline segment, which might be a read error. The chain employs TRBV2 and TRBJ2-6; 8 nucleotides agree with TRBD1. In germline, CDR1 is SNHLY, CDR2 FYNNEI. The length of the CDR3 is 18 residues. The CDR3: CASSEAPDRASGANVLTF. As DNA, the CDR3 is TGTGCCAGCAGCGAAGCGCCGGACAGGGCCTCTGGGGCCAACGTCCTGACTTTC.

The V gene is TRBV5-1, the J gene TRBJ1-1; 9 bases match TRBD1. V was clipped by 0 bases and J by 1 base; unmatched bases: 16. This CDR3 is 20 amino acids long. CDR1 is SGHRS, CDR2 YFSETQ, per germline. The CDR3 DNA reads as TGCGCCAGCAGCTTGGCTTCCGGCCGAGTGGACAGGGGCAGGAACACTGAAGCTTTCTTT. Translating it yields CASSLASGRVDRGRNTEAFF.

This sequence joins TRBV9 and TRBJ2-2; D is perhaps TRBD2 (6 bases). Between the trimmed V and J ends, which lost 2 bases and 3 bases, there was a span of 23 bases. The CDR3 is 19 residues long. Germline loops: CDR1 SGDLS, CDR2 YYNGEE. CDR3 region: CASSVSGGGVGGDTGELFF. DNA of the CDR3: TGTGCCAGCAGCGTGAGCGGTGGCGGGGTGGGAGGTGACACCGGGGAGCTGTTTTTT.

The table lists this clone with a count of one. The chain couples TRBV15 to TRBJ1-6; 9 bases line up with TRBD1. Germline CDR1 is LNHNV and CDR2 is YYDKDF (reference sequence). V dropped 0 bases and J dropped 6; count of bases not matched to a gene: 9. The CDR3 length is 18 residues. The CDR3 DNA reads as TGTGCCACCAGCAGAGATGGGAGGGGGGACAGGGTTAATTCACCCCTCCACTTT. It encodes CATSRDGRGDRVNSPLHF.

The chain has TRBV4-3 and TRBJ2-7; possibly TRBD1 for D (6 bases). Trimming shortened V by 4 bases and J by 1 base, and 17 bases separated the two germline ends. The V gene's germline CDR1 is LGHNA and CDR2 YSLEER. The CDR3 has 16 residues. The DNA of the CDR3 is TGCGCCAGCAGCCCGAACCGACAGGTCTTATCCTACGAGCAGTACTTC. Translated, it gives CASSPNRQVLSYEQYF.

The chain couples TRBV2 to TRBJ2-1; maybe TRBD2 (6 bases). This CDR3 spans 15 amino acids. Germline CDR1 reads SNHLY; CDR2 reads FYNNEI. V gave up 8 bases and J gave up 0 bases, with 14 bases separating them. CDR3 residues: CASFERASSYNEQFF. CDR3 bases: TGTGCCAGCTTTGAGCGGGCGAGCTCCTACAATGAGCAGTTCTTC.

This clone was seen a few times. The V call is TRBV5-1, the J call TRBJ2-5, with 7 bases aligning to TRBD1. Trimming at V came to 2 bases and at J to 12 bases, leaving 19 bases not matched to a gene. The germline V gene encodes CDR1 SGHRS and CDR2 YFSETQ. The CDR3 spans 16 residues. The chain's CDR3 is CASSLRPSGGPEPKYF. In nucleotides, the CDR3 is TGCGCCAGCAGCTTAAGACCCTCAGGGGGACCAGAACCTAAGTACTTC. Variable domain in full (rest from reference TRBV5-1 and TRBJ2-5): KAGVTQTPRYLIKTRGQQVTLSCSPISGHRSVSWYQQTPGQGLQFLFEYFSETQRNKGNFPGRFSGRQFSNSRSEMNVSTLELGDSALYLCASSLRPSGGPEPKYFGPGTRLLVL.

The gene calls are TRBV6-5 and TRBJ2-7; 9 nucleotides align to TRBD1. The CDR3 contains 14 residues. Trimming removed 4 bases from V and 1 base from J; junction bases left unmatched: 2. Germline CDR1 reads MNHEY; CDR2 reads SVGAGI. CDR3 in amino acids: CASSFGTGSYEQYF. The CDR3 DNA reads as TGTGCCAGCAGTTTCGGGACAGGGTCCTACGAGCAGTACTTC.

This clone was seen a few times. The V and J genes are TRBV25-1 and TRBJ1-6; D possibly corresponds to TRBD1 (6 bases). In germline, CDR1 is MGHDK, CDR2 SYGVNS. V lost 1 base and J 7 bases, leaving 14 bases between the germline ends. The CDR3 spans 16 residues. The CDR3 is CASSELVRGGNSPLHF. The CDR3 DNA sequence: TGTGCCAGCAGTGAATTGGTCAGGGGAGGGAATTCACCCCTCCACTTT.

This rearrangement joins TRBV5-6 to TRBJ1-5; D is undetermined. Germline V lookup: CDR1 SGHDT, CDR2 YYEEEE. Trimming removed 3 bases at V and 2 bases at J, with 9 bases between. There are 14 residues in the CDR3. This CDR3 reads CASSSVEGNQPQHF. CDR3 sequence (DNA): TGTGCCAGCAGCTCTGTGGAGGGCAATCAGCCCCAGCATTTT.

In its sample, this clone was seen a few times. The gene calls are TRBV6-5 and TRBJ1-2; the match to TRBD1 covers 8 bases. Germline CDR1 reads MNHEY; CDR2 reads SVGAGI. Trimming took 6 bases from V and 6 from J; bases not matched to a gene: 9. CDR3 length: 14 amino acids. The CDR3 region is CASRMNRGKNGYTF. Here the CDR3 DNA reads TGTGCCAGCAGGATGAACAGGGGGAAGAATGGCTACACCTTC.

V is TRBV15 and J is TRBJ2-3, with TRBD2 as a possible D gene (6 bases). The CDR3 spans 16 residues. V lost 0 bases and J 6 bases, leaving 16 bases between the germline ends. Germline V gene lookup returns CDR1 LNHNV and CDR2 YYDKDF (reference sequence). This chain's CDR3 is CATSRDLTSYLDTQYF. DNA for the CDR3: TGTGCCACCAGCAGAGACCTGACTAGTTATCTTGATACGCAGTATTTT. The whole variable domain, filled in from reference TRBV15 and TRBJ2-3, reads DAMVIQNPRYQVTQFGKPVTLSCSQTLNHNVMYWYQQKSSQAPKLLFHYYDKDFNNEADTPDNFQSRRPNTSFCFLDIRSPGLGDTAMYLCATSRDLTSYLDTQYFGPGTRLTVL.

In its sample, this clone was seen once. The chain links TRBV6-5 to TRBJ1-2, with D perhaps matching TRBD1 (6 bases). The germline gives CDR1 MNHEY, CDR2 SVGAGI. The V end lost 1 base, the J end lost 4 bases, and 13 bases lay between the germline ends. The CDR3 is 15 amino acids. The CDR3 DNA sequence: TGTGCCAGCAGTTACTTGGTCAGGGGTTCCTATGGCTACACCTTC. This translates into CASSYLVRGSYGYTF.

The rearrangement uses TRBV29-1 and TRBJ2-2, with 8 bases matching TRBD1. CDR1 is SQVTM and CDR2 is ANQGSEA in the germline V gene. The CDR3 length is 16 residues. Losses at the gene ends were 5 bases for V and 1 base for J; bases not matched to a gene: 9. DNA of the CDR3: TGCAGCGTTTTGGACAGGGAAATTGTGAACACCGGGGAGCTGTTTTTT. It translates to CSVLDREIVNTGELFF.

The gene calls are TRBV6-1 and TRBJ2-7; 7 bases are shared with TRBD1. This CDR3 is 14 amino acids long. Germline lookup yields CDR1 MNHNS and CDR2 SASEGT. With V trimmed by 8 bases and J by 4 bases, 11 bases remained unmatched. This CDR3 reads CASGRTGDIYEQYF. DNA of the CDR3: TGTGCCAGCGGACGGACAGGTGATATTTACGAGCAGTACTTC.

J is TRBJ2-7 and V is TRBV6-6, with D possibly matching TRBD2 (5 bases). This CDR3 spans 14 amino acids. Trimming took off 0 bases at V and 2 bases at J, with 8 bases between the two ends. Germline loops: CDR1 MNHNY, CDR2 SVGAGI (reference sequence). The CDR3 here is CASSYSGEPYEQYF. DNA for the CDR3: TGTGCCAGCAGTTACTCGGGAGAGCCCTACGAGCAGTACTTC.

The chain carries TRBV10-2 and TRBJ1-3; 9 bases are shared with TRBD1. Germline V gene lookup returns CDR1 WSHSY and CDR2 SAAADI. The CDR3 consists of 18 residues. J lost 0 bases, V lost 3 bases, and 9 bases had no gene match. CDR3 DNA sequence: TGCGCCAGCAGTGACGGGACAGGGAATCGGAGCTCTGGAAACACCATATATTTT. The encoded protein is CASSDGTGNRSSGNTIYF.

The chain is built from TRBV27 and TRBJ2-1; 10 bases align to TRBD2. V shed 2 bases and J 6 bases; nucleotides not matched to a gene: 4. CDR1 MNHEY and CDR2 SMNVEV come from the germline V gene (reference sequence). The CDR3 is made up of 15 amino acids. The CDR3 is CASSLALAGANEQFF. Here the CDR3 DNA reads TGTGCCAGCAGTTTAGCTCTAGCGGGGGCCAATGAGCAGTTCTTC.

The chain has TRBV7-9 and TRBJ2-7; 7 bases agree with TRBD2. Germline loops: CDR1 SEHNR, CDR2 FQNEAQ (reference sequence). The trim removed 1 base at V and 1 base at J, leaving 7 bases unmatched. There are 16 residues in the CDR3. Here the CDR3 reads CASSLGRAGRSYEQYF. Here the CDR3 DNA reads TGTGCCAGCAGCTTAGGTCGAGCGGGGAGGTCCTACGAGCAGTACTTC.

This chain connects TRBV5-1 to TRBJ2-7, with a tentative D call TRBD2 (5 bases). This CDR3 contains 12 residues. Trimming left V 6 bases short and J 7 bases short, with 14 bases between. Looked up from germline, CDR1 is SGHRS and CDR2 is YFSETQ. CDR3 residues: CASTGADGEQYF. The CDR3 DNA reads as TGCGCCAGCACTGGAGCGGACGGGGAGCAGTACTTC.

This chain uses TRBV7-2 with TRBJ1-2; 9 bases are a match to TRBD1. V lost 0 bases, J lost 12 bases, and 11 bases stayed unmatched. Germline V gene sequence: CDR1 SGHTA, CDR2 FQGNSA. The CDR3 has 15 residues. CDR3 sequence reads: CASSLALRQGVFHTF. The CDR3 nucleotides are TGTGCCAGCAGCTTAGCGCTAAGACAGGGGGTATTTCACACCTTC.

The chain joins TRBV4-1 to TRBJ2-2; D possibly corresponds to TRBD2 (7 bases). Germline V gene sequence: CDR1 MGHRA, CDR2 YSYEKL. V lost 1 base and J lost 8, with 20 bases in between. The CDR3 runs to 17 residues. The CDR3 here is CASSQGGKGGGEGELFF. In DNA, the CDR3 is TGCGCCAGCAGCCAAGGGGGTAAAGGGGGGGGCGAGGGGGAGCTGTTTTTT.